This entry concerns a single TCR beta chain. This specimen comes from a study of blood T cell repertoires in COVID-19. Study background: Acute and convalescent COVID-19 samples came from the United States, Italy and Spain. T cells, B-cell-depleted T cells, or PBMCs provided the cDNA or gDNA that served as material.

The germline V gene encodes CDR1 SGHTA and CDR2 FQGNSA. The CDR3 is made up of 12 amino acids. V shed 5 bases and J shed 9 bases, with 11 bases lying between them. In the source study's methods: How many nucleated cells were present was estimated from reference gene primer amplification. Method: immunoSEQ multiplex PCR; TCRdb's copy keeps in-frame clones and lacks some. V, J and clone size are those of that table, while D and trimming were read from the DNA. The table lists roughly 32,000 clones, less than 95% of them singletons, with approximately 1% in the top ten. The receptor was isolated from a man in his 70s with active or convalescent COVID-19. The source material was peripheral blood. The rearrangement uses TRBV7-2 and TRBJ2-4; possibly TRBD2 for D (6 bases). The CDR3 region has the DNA TGTGCCAGCAGCCGGGGGAAGGGCATTCAGTACTTC. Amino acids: CASSRGKGIQYF.